Shown below are 25 T cell receptor beta chains from a single sample sequenced in a study of cytomegalovirus exposure and HLA in healthy donors. Profiled with immunoSEQ multiplex PCR; TCRdb holds only in-frame clones, not every one. Among 200,000 or so clones listed, around 84% were seen once. Sample: PBMCs. These receptors were collected from a woman in her thirties in good health and CMV-seropositive.

V usage is TRBV6-1 and J usage is TRBJ1-5; maybe TRBD1 (6 bases). This CDR3 is built from 13 residues. With 6 bases removed from V and 5 bases from J, the gap between germline ends came to 11 bases. Germline V gives CDR1 MNHNS, CDR2 SASEGT. The CDR3 region has the DNA TGTGCCAGCAGGGAGGACAGTCATCAGCCCCAGCATTTT. This gives the protein CASREDSHQPQHF.

The CDR3: CASTLERGGYEQYF. As DNA, the CDR3 is TGTGCCAGCACCCTAGAGCGGGGGGGATACGAGCAGTACTTC. This chain uses TRBV6-1 with TRBJ2-7; TRBD2 matches at 10 bases. The CDR3 contains 14 residues. CDR1 MNHNS and CDR2 SASEGT come from the germline V gene. J gave up 4 bases and V 7 bases, and 7 bases lay outside the gene matches.

The rearrangement links TRBV20-1 to TRBJ1-5, with no clear D. Germline values: CDR1 DFQATT, CDR2 SNEGSKA (reference sequence). Deletions cut 3 bases from V and 9 bases from J, with 6 bases between. CDR3 length equals 10 residues. In nucleotides, the CDR3 is TGCAGTGCTAGCCTCCCGCCCCAGCATTTT. Translated, it gives CSASLPPQHF.

The chain combines TRBV28 with TRBJ2-1; 13 bases align to TRBD2. Germline V gives CDR1 MDHEN, CDR2 SYDVKM. CDR3 length: 13 residues. V lost 5 bases, J lost 14 bases, and 6 bases stayed unmatched. For the CDR3, the DNA is TGTGCCAGCAGTCCCGGACTAGCGGGAGTCAAGTTCTTC. As protein: CASSPGLAGVKFF.

This clone was detected only once. This chain uses TRBV18 with TRBJ1-1, with D maybe TRBD1 (5 bases). This CDR3 contains 14 residues. V gave up 6 bases and J gave up 6 bases, with 17 bases separating them. Germline CDR1 reads KGHSH; CDR2 reads LQKENI. The CDR3 reads CASSNQGSRAEAFF. DNA of the CDR3: TGTGCCAGCTCTAACCAGGGAAGTCGGGCTGAAGCTTTCTTT.

The genes are TRBV6-1 and TRBJ2-2, with TRBD2 identical over 7 bases. In germline, CDR1 is MNHNS, CDR2 SASEGT. CDR3 length equals 15 residues. Losses at the gene ends were 6 bases for V and 1 base for J; bases not matched to a gene: 5. The CDR3 sequence is CASRAGLMNTGELFF. The CDR3 DNA is TGTGCCAGCAGAGCGGGACTGATGAACACCGGGGAGCTGTTTTTT.

This chain links TRBV6-1 with TRBJ1-2; 10 nucleotides match TRBD1. Germline assignment: CDR1 MNHNS and CDR2 SASEGT. Germline trimming cut 6 bases from V and 8 bases from J; bases unmatched to any gene: 9. The CDR3 totals 14 residues. The CDR3 coding sequence is TGTGCCAGCAGCATAGGACAGGGGGGCGCGGGCTACACCTTC. Translated: CASSIGQGGAGYTF.

The chain uses TRBV27 and TRBJ2-2, with D perhaps matching TRBD1 (5 bases). Germline CDR1 and CDR2: MNHEY and SMNVEV (reference sequence). This CDR3 spans 17 amino acids. V was trimmed by 0 bases and J by 5 bases, leaving 16 bases between them. The CDR3 nucleotides read TGTGCCAGCAGTTTATCAAACGTGCAGGGCCTGACCGGGGAGCTGTTTTTT. It codes for CASSLSNVQGLTGELFF.

The chain recombines TRBV6-5 with TRBJ2-1; D is undetermined. The CDR3 length is 13 residues. Trimming removed 2 bases at V and 4 bases at J, with 6 bases between. Germline CDR1 MNHEY, CDR2 SVGAGI. The CDR3 DNA sequence: TGTGCCAGCAGTTACCGAGAGTACAATGAGCAGTTCTTC. Its protein is CASSYREYNEQFF.

The J gene is TRBJ2-3, the V gene TRBV11-2, with TRBD2 matching over 14 bases. The CDR3 runs 17 residues. V gave up 4 bases and J gave up 4 bases; unmatched junction bases: 7. Germline CDR1 reads SGHAT; CDR2 reads FQNNGV. The DNA of the CDR3 is TGTGCCAGCAGCTCGGGGACTAGCGGGAGAATCGCAGATACGCAGTATTTT. Protein: CASSSGTSGRIADTQYF.

The genes are TRBV13 and TRBJ2-7, with TRBD2 matching 9 bases. The ends lost 0 bases at V and 1 base at J; junction bases unmatched: 4. Germline V gives CDR1 PRHDT, CDR2 FYEKMQ (reference sequence). The CDR3 loop spans 16 amino acids. The CDR3 bases are TGTGCCAGCAGCTTAGGCGGGCTAGCGGGATCCTACGAGCAGTACTTC. This encodes CASSLGGLAGSYEQYF.

The rearrangement joins TRBV13 to TRBJ2-1; 7 nucleotides match TRBD1. The V and J ends lost 7 bases and 7 bases, in that order; junction bases with no gene match: 10. Germline lookup yields CDR1 PRHDT and CDR2 FYEKMQ (reference sequence). The CDR3 sequence is 14 residues long. For the CDR3, the DNA is TGTGCCAGCACCGCTACAGGGGCCGGGAATGAGCAGTTCTTC. Amino acids: CASTATGAGNEQFF.

J is TRBJ2-7 and V is TRBV28, with 8 bases that match TRBD1. The trim removed 6 bases at V and 2 bases at J, leaving 3 bases unmatched. Germline values: CDR1 MDHEN, CDR2 SYDVKM. The CDR3 runs 13 residues. This CDR3 is CASRSGQAYEQYF. The DNA of the CDR3 is TGTGCCAGCAGATCGGGACAGGCCTACGAGCAGTACTTC. The full variable domain, in which reference TRBV28 and TRBJ2-7 provide the parts outside the CDR3, is DVKVTQSSRYLVKRTGEKVFLECVQDMDHENMFWYRQDPGLGLRLIYFSYDVKMKEKGDIPEGYSVSREKKERFSLILESASTNQTSMYLCASRSGQAYEQYFGPGTRLTVT.

The V call is TRBV6-5, the J call TRBJ2-7, with a tentative D call TRBD1 (6 bases). Germline CDR1 reads MNHEY; CDR2 reads SVGAGI. Trimming cost V 2 bases and J 3 bases, with 14 bases left between them. This CDR3 spans 15 amino acids. CDR3 amino acids: CASSYKAGEIYEQYF. The DNA for the CDR3 is TGTGCCAGCAGTTACAAAGCAGGGGAAATCTACGAGCAGTACTTC.

V and J are TRBV7-2 and TRBJ2-1; D gene ambiguous. Deletions cut 1 base from V and 7 bases from J, with 8 bases between. Germline loops: CDR1 SGHTA, CDR2 FQGNSA. The CDR3 length is 13 residues. The DNA for the CDR3 is TGTGCCAGCAGCTTAGGACTCGCGAATGAGCAGTTCTTC. Amino acid sequence: CASSLGLANEQFF.

The V gene is TRBV19, the J gene TRBJ1-5; D is ambiguous. Trimming cost V 2 bases and J 0 bases, with 11 bases left between them. Germline CDR1 reads LNHDA; CDR2 reads SQIVND (reference sequence). CDR3 length: 16 residues. CDR3 amino acids: CASSILSSYSNQPQHF. CDR3 coding DNA: TGTGCCAGTAGTATACTGAGCTCATATAGCAATCAGCCCCAGCATTTT.

This rearrangement joins TRBV5-1 to TRBJ2-2; D perhaps matches TRBD1 (5 bases). The CDR3 covers 15 residues. Germline lookup yields CDR1 SGHRS and CDR2 YFSETQ. With 3 bases removed from V and 6 bases from J, the gap between germline ends came to 15 bases. CDR3 nucleotide sequence: TGCGCCAGCAGCTCGGATGGCGTGACAGCCGGGGAGCTGTTTTTT. It specifies CASSSDGVTAGELFF.

The chain couples TRBV28 to TRBJ1-1, with TRBD1 identical over 12 bases. Germline assignment: CDR1 MDHEN and CDR2 SYDVKM. J gave up 0 bases and V 6 bases, and 5 bases lay outside the gene matches. The CDR3 has 16 amino acids. The CDR3 spells CASSYGTGGLNTEAFF. The CDR3 DNA reads as TGTGCCAGCAGCTACGGGACAGGGGGCCTGAACACTGAAGCTTTCTTT.

The CDR3 nucleotides are TGTGCCAGCAGTTTATGGGTGGGACAGGGGGCTAGTAGCTCCTACAATGAGCAGTTCTTC. Its translation is CASSLWVGQGASSSYNEQFF. The chain combines TRBV27 with TRBJ2-1; 12 nucleotides agree with TRBD1. Germline V gene data show CDR1 as MNHEY and CDR2 as SMNVEV (reference sequence). The CDR3 contains 20 residues. J was trimmed by 0 bases and V by 1 base; bases with no gene match: 10.

The chain joins TRBV9 to TRBJ2-1; 10 positions match TRBD2. This CDR3 is 15 amino acids long. The ends lost 4 bases at V and 3 bases at J; junction bases unmatched: 4. The V gene's germline CDR1 is SGDLS and CDR2 YYNGEE. In DNA, the CDR3 is TGTGCCAGCAGCTTTGGACTAGCGGACTACAATGAGCAGTTCTTC. This sequence encodes CASSFGLADYNEQFF.

This chain joins TRBV7-2 and TRBJ1-2; TRBD1 aligns across 7 bases. Trimming cost V 5 bases and J 4 bases; bases outside gene matches: 10. The CDR3 contains 15 residues. The germline V gene encodes CDR1 SGHTA and CDR2 FQGNSA. CDR3 region: CASSDKRQGSYGYTF. The CDR3, as DNA: TGTGCCAGCAGCGATAAGAGACAGGGATCCTATGGCTACACCTTC.

There are a few counts of this clone. The chain combines TRBV5-1 with TRBJ2-2; 7 bases are a match to TRBD1. The CDR3 has 14 residues. Per the germline V gene, CDR1 is SGHRS and CDR2 is YFSETQ. The V and J ends lost 3 bases and 7 bases, in that order; junction bases with no gene match: 6. The DNA for the CDR3 is TGCGCCAGCAGCTACACAGGGGCCGACGGGGAGCTGTTTTTT. Translating it yields CASSYTGADGELFF. The entire variable domain, with the rest obtained from reference TRBV5-1 and TRBJ2-2, is as follows: KAGVTQTPRYLIKTRGQQVTLSCSPISGHRSVSWYQQTPGQGLQFLFEYFSETQRNKGNFPGRFSGRQFSNSRSEMNVSTLELGDSALYLCASSYTGADGELFFGEGSRLTVL.

The CDR3 DNA reads TGTGCCAGCAGTGAATATTGGCCTGGGGCCAACGTCCTGACTTTC. Translated: CASSEYWPGANVLTF. The rearrangement uses TRBV25-1 and TRBJ2-6; no clear D. The CDR3 sequence is 15 residues long. The germline V gene has CDR1 MGHDK and CDR2 SYGVNS. V lost 0 bases and J lost 2, with 5 bases in between. The full variable domain, rest sourced from reference TRBV25-1 and TRBJ2-6, is EADIYQTPRYLVIGTGKKITLECSQTMGHDKMYWYQQDPGMELHLIHYSYGVNSTEKGDLSSESTVSRIRTEHFPLTLESARPSHTSQYLCASSEYWPGANVLTFGAGSRLTVL.

The rearrangement uses TRBV5-6 and TRBJ1-4; D is ambiguous. This CDR3 is 15 amino acids long. CDR1 SGHDT and CDR2 YYEEEE come from the germline V gene. V lost 0 bases and J 0 bases, leaving 6 bases between the germline ends. CDR3 sequence (DNA): TGTGCCAGCAGCTTGGCCGGGGCAACTAATGAAAAACTGTTTTTT. Amino acid sequence: CASSLAGATNEKLFF.

This chain links TRBV5-1 with TRBJ2-1, with 10 bases identical to TRBD2. Trimming removed 2 bases from V and 4 bases from J; junction bases left unmatched: 6. Germline V gene lookup returns CDR1 SGHRS and CDR2 YFSETQ. The CDR3 is 16 amino acids. Here the CDR3 reads CASSFTIAGGYNEQFF. The CDR3 nucleotides are TGCGCCAGCAGCTTTACTATAGCGGGAGGTTACAATGAGCAGTTCTTC. The entire variable domain, with the rest obtained from reference TRBV5-1 and TRBJ2-1, is as follows: KAGVTQTPRYLIKTRGQQVTLSCSPISGHRSVSWYQQTPGQGLQFLFEYFSETQRNKGNFPGRFSGRQFSNSRSEMNVSTLELGDSALYLCASSFTIAGGYNEQFFGPGTRLTVL.